Below are 18 T cell receptor beta chains sequenced from a single sample in a study of T cell therapy after organ transplantation. These receptors lack a known antigen. Libraries were prepared by immunoSEQ multiplex PCR; TCRdb keeps only in-frame clonotypes and omits some of them. The sample has fewer than 3,000 clones, around 70% seen once. Regarding time point: 20-29 weeks after completion of therapy. The sequenced sample was CD8+ T cells from blood, obtained after autologous CMV-specific T cell therapy. Receptors originate from a human patient who had received a solid organ transplant and had CMV disease. Some T cells may possibly be graft donor cells.

The sample holds one count of this clone. V gene TRBV13 combines with J gene TRBJ2-7; 8 nucleotides match TRBD1. In germline, CDR1 is PRHDT, CDR2 FYEKMQ (reference sequence). The CDR3 has 14 residues. With 5 bases clipped from V and 1 base from J, the junction kept 4 bases outside the gene matches. In DNA form, the CDR3 reads TGTGCCAGCAGCCCCGGACAGGGATCCTACGAGCAGTACTTC. Translated: CASSPGQGSYEQYF. Full variable domain (outside the CDR3, taken from reference TRBV13 and TRBJ2-7): AAGVIQSPRHLIKEKRETATLKCYPIPRHDTVYWYQQGPGQDPQFLISFYEKMQSDKGSIPDRFSAQQFSDYHSELNMSSLELGDSALYFCASSPGQGSYEQYFGPGTRLTVT.

The rearrangement uses TRBV27 and TRBJ1-1; D remains ambiguous. V was pared by 3 bases and J by 2 bases, with 7 bases between. CDR3 size: 13 residues. The germline V gene has CDR1 MNHEY and CDR2 SMNVEV (reference sequence). The CDR3 sequence: CASSLGINTEAFF. The CDR3 DNA reads as TGTGCCAGCAGTTTGGGAATTAACACTGAAGCTTTCTTT.

The rearrangement links TRBV27 to TRBJ2-7; 7 bases line up with TRBD1. V shed 7 bases and J 0 bases; nucleotides not matched to a gene: 3. Germline V lookup: CDR1 MNHEY, CDR2 SMNVEV (reference sequence). The CDR3 is made up of 13 amino acids. CDR3 DNA: TGTGCCAGCAAGGGACAGCCCTCCTACGAGCAGTACTTC. It is translated as CASKGQPSYEQYF.

The chain couples TRBV2 to TRBJ2-7, with 11 bases fitting TRBD1. CDR1 and CDR2 from the germline V gene are SNHLY and FYNNEI. The V and J ends lost 3 bases and 3 bases, in that order; junction bases with no gene match: 4. The length of the CDR3 is 15 residues. The CDR3 spells CASSDWTGGDYEQYF. The CDR3 DNA follows: TGTGCCAGCAGTGACTGGACAGGGGGCGACTACGAGCAGTACTTC.

The V gene is TRBV6-6, the J gene TRBJ2-7; D may be TRBD1 (5 bases). V was shortened by 5 bases and J by 1 base, with 12 bases between the two germline ends. This CDR3 region has 14 residues. CDR1 is MNHNY, CDR2 SVGAGI, per germline (reference sequence). CDR3 region: CASSNPTDSYEQYF. Written as DNA, the CDR3 is TGTGCCAGCAGTAATCCGACAGATTCCTACGAGCAGTACTTC.

The chain combines TRBV6-1 with TRBJ2-3; D is uncertain. V was trimmed by 5 bases and J by 4 bases, leaving 4 bases between them. The germline gives CDR1 MNHNS, CDR2 SASEGT. The CDR3 spans 11 residues. Written as DNA, the CDR3 is TGTGCCAGCAGTTACCCAGATACGCAGTATTTT. Translating it yields CASSYPDTQYF.

This clone was picked up a small number of times. The chain joins TRBV27 to TRBJ2-5; TRBD1 agrees at 9 bases. CDR3 length: 16 residues. Germline values: CDR1 MNHEY, CDR2 SMNVEV (reference sequence). V lost 5 bases to trimming and J lost 0 bases; unmatched junction nucleotides: 7. This CDR3 is CASSLRQGGYQETQYF. CDR3 DNA sequence: TGTGCCAGCAGTCTCAGACAGGGGGGCTACCAAGAGACCCAGTACTTC.

The rearrangement links TRBV6-5 to TRBJ1-2; no firm D call. This CDR3 comprises 14 residues. Germline V CDR1 and CDR2: MNHEY, SVGAGI. V lost 2 bases and J 4 bases, leaving 11 bases between the germline ends. The CDR3 region is CASSYGPAFYGYTF. In DNA form, the CDR3 reads TGTGCCAGCAGTTACGGGCCGGCGTTCTATGGCTACACCTTC.

This clone was seen more than once but under ten times. The chain combines TRBV7-9 with TRBJ2-5; D is uncertain. Trimming shortened V by 1 base and J by 2 bases, and 8 bases separated the two germline ends. Germline CDR1 is SEHNR and CDR2 is FQNEAQ (reference sequence). The CDR3 has 14 residues. The CDR3 nucleotides read TGTGCCAGCAGCTTAGAACTGGGTCAAGAGACCCAGTACTTC. Encoded protein: CASSLELGQETQYF.

The rearrangement uses TRBV6-6 and TRBJ2-5; D remains unclear. The CDR3 extends over 11 amino acids. Trimming stripped 2 bases from V and 4 bases from J, with 2 bases between. The germline V gene encodes CDR1 MNHNY and CDR2 SVGAGI (reference sequence). CDR3 nucleotide sequence: TGTGCCAGCAGTTACCCAGAGACCCAGTACTTC. This gives the protein CASSYPETQYF.

The chain is built from TRBV4-1 and TRBJ2-5, with a possible D match to TRBD2 (6 bases). The germline CDR1 and CDR2 sequences are MGHRA and YSYEKL. The CDR3 is 11 residues long. V gave up 4 bases and J gave up 9 bases, with 9 bases separating them. The DNA of the CDR3 is TGCGCCAGCAGCCCAGGCGGGGCCCAGTACTTC. Encoded protein: CASSPGGAQYF.

The CDR3 DNA reads TGTGCCAGCAGTTCGGGACTCAGAGGCGAGCAGTACTTC. Translated: CASSSGLRGEQYF. The genes are TRBV6-5 and TRBJ2-7, with D tentatively TRBD2 (6 bases). This CDR3 has 13 residues. V was clipped by 4 bases and J by 6 bases, with 13 bases between them. CDR1 MNHEY and CDR2 SVGAGI come from the germline V gene.

In its sample, this clone was seen once. This chain uses TRBV5-1 with TRBJ2-7; 7 bases line up with TRBD2. V lost 0 bases, J lost 1 base, and 4 bases stayed unmatched. CDR3 size: 15 residues. The germline V gene has CDR1 SGHRS and CDR2 YFSETQ. This chain's CDR3 is CASSLVGGSSYEQYF. The DNA for the CDR3 is TGCGCCAGCAGCTTGGTGGGAGGGAGTTCCTACGAGCAGTACTTC.

Points on this clone: Other nucleotide sequences from this sample produce the same CDR3. The chain has TRBV28 and TRBJ1-5; D not certain. Germline-derived CDR1 and CDR2 are MDHEN and SYDVKM. The CDR3 runs to 16 residues. With 6 bases removed from V and 5 bases from J, the gap between germline ends came to 20 bases. Here the CDR3 DNA reads TGTGCCAGCAGCAGATCACGTGGCAGAATTGATCAGCCCCAGCATTTT. It is translated as CASSRSRGRIDQPQHF.

This clone was counted only a few times. The CDR3 nucleotides are TGTGCCAGCAGTAGCGGGAGGGCCGACACCGGGGAGCTGTTTTTT. Translating gives CASSSGRADTGELFF. The chain employs TRBV25-1 and TRBJ2-2, with TRBD2 matching 10 bases. The germline V gene encodes CDR1 MGHDK and CDR2 SYGVNS. The ends lost 5 bases at V and 3 bases at J; junction bases unmatched: 3. The length of the CDR3 is 15 residues.

In its sample, this clone was seen a few times. The chain recombines TRBV4-3 with TRBJ1-3; D is ambiguous. Trimming removed 0 bases from V and 3 bases from J, with 15 bases in between. The V gene's germline CDR1 is LGHNA and CDR2 YSLEER. The CDR3 has 17 amino acids. This chain's CDR3 is CASSQDRLAGSGNTIYF. CDR3 nucleotide sequence: TGCGCCAGCAGCCAAGATCGATTGGCAGGTAGTGGAAACACCATATATTTT.

This chain links TRBV7-5 with TRBJ2-5; TRBD1, the table's D call, lacks a check against the DNA. TRBV7-5 is tagged as a pseudogene. This CDR3 contains 15 residues. The CDR3 bases are TGTGCCAGCAGCGGAACCCTGACAGGGATGAAGACCCAGTACTTC. Translated: CASSGTLTGMKTQYF.

J is TRBJ2-3 and V is TRBV19; tentative D call: TRBD1 (5 bases). This CDR3 spans 14 amino acids. The V and J ends lost 1 base and 3 bases respectively, with 8 bases between them. Germline values: CDR1 LNHDA, CDR2 SQIVND (reference sequence). The CDR3 DNA follows: TGTGCCAGTAGTATAGTGGGGCTAACAGATACGCAGTATTTT. It encodes CASSIVGLTDTQYF.